The next 9 T cell receptor beta chains were all read from a single sample in a study of tumor-infiltrating lymphocytes in primary liver carcinoma. A primer matching the constant region was used to make TCR beta cDNA from approximately 520 ng of total RNA. ARM-PCR, slightly modified, supplied the TCR beta libraries through three nested multiplex PCR rounds. TRBV1-TRBV30 forward primers paired with a C-beta reverse primer were used in the first two PCR rounds, which ran approximately 11 cycles each. A single record per CDR3 protein comes from TCRdb applying MiXCR to the multiplex PCR reads. The data hold approximately 310,000 distinct CDR3 sequences, with more than 55% observed a single time. Unsorted whole blood served as the source of blood RNA, and germline DNA was extracted as well. Sequencing used peripheral blood. These receptors were obtained from a man aged 35 to 55 with primary liver carcinoma and hepatitis B virus infection.

This clonotype was picked up a small number of times. A read error may account for a junction end that differs from germline. The chain couples TRBV6-5 to TRBJ2-2; TRBD1 matches 7 bases. Germline CDR1 MNHEY, CDR2 SVGAGI. The CDR3 length is 15 residues. CDR3 nucleotides: TGTACCAGCAGTCTCAGGGGGATCAACACCGGGGAGCTGTTTTTT. This codes for CTSSLRGINTGELFF.

The sample holds one count of this clonotype. Here the CDR3 omits its conserved ending phenylalanine or tryptophan, so a read error is the likely source. The V call is TRBV4-3, the J call TRBJ1-3, with D perhaps matching TRBD1 (5 bases). Trimming cost V 1 base and J 2 bases, with 15 bases left between them. The CDR3 contains 17 residues. Per the germline V gene, CDR1 is LGHNA and CDR2 is YSLEER. The CDR3 protein is CASSQAPGLGAGNTIYS. The CDR3 nucleotides are TGCGCCAGCAGCCAAGCACCGGGACTGGGGGCTGGAAACACCATATATTCT.

As regards this clonotype: Compared with germline, one end of the junction differs, possibly owing to a read error. J is TRBJ2-1 and V is TRBV6-1; 10 nucleotides align to TRBD2. The germline gives CDR1 MNHNS, CDR2 SASEGT. CDR3 length: 14 amino acids. The CDR3: CASSGTSGYNGQFF. In DNA form, the CDR3 reads TGTGCCAGCAGTGGGACTAGCGGCTACAATGGGCAGTTCTTC.

About this clonotype itself: A clone one base away is much larger, so this may be a read error. This CDR3 is missing its conserved last phenylalanine or tryptophan, likely due to a read error. The chain's CDR3 is CASRLEFNAGELFL. DNA of the CDR3: TGTGCCAGCAGGCTTGAGTTCAACGCCGGGGAGCTGTTTCTT. The V call is TRBV6-1, the J call TRBJ2-2; no firm D call. Germline V gene lookup returns CDR1 MNHNS and CDR2 SASEGT. The germline V and J ends were trimmed by 6 bases and 6 bases, with 14 bases remaining between them. The CDR3 is 14 amino acids.

This clonotype was detected a few times. This may arise from a read error, as a much more abundant clone is one base away. The chain combines TRBV6-2 or TRBV6-3 with TRBJ2-7, with a tentative D call TRBD1 (5 bases). Germline lookup yields CDR1 MNHEY and CDR2 SVGEGT. This CDR3 spans 12 amino acids. The CDR3 DNA reads TGTGTCAGCAGTTACAGGAACTACGAGCAGTACTTC. Its protein is CVSSYRNYEQYF.

The chain joins TRBV11-2 to TRBJ2-1; unclear D gene. CDR3 length: 12 amino acids. Germline CDR1 reads SGHAT; CDR2 reads FQNNGV. V was trimmed by 5 bases and J by 12 bases, leaving 14 bases between them. The CDR3 nucleotides read TGTGCCAGCAGCCCACTCATAACACTGCAGTTCTTC. Translated, it gives CASSPLITLQFF.

This clonotype is judged medium-sized. The chain couples TRBV29-1 to TRBJ2-1, with D perhaps TRBD2 (5 bases). V was clipped by 4 bases and J by 4 bases, with 20 bases between them. Germline V gene lookup returns CDR1 SQVTM and CDR2 ANQGSEA. This CDR3 is 16 amino acids long. The DNA of the CDR3 is TGCAGCGTTGGGTACAGAGCGGCATCCGCATACAATGAGCAGTTCTTC. As protein: CSVGYRAASAYNEQFF.

The CDR3 sequence is CSEIAGGLTDTQYF. The CDR3 DNA is TGCAGTGAAATAGCGGGAGGACTCACAGATACGCAGTATTTT. The V call is TRBV20-1, the J call TRBJ2-3, with TRBD2 identical over 10 bases. With V trimmed by 7 bases and J by 2 bases, 6 bases remained unmatched. The CDR3 contains 14 residues. From germline, CDR1 is DFQATT and CDR2 SNEGSKA (reference sequence).

V usage is TRBV7-9 and J usage is TRBJ1-2, with TRBD1 matching over 9 bases. Germline-derived CDR1 and CDR2 are SEHNR and FQNEAQ (reference sequence). This CDR3 spans 13 amino acids. V shed 8 bases and J 6 bases; nucleotides not matched to a gene: 7. The CDR3: CASGRDRADGYTF. CDR3 bases: TGTGCCAGCGGTAGGGACAGGGCGGATGGCTACACCTTC. Variable domain in full (rest from reference TRBV7-9 and TRBJ1-2): DTGVSQNPRHKITKRGQNVTFRCDPISEHNRLYWYRQTLGQGPEFLTYFQNEAQLEKSRLLSDRFSAERPKGSFSTLEIQRTEQGDSAMYLCASGRDRADGYTFGSGTRLTVV.